The 18 T cell receptor beta chains below come from one sample, sequenced in a study of OX40 agonist ivuxolimab in advanced cancers. Sequenced by immunoSEQ multiplex PCR; TCRdb stores in-frame clones only, minus some. The sample lists about 64,000 clones, 88% occurring once. Material: CD4+ or CD8+ T cells sorted from blood, obtained in a trial of the OX40 agonist ivuxolimab. The receptors shown here come from an adult with an advanced solid tumor such as melanoma, head and neck, liver or kidney cancer.

The rearrangement links TRBV5-1 to TRBJ1-1; D gene uncertain. CDR1 is SGHRS and CDR2 is YFSETQ in the germline V gene. The CDR3 is made up of 13 amino acids. Trimming shortened V by 6 bases and J by 6 bases, and 15 bases separated the two germline ends. Written as DNA, the CDR3 is TGCGCCAGCAATGAAGGGAGCGGCCCTGAAGCTTTCTTT. Encoded protein: CASNEGSGPEAFF.

The rearrangement uses TRBV18 and TRBJ2-1; D unclear. The germline gives CDR1 KGHSH, CDR2 LQKENI. Trimming left V 2 bases short and J 5 bases short, with 10 bases between. CDR3 length: 14 residues. CDR3 loop: CASSPEFGNNEQFF. The CDR3 coding sequence is TGTGCCAGCTCACCAGAATTCGGAAACAATGAGCAGTTCTTC.

A single count supports this clone. V gene TRBV5-1 combines with J gene TRBJ1-3; D might be TRBD1 (5 bases). The germline V gene has CDR1 SGHRS and CDR2 YFSETQ. CDR3 length: 15 residues. Trimming removed 2 bases from V and 11 bases from J, with 20 bases in between. CDR3 amino acids: CASSFADQGGYPIYF. The DNA of the CDR3 is TGCGCCAGCAGCTTTGCAGACCAGGGCGGCTATCCCATATATTTT.

This chain connects TRBV5-1 to TRBJ2-7; D is uncertain. The CDR3 contains 13 residues. V gave up 1 base and J gave up 5 bases, with 10 bases separating them. CDR1 SGHRS and CDR2 YFSETQ come from the germline V gene. The CDR3, as DNA: TGCGCCAGCAGCTTGCAAGGACGCCACGAGCAGTACTTC. Translation gives CASSLQGRHEQYF.

V usage is TRBV28 and J usage is TRBJ2-5; 11 nucleotides line up with TRBD1. The J call may be faulty, since TRBJ2-7 better matches the DNA end. Germline-derived CDR1 and CDR2 are MDHEN and SYDVKM. The length of the CDR3 is 16 residues. The CDR3 coding sequence is TGTGCCAGCAGTCCCCTCCCCGGGACAGGGGGGTCCGAGCAGTACTTC. Its protein product is CASSPLPGTGGSEQYF.

The chain couples TRBV27 to TRBJ1-2; 7 bases agree with TRBD1. After removal of 2 bases from V and 8 bases from J, the junction contained 17 bases not matched to a gene. Germline lookup yields CDR1 MNHEY and CDR2 SMNVEV (reference sequence). The CDR3 is made up of 17 amino acids. The CDR3 loop reads CASSLGGQGVPLGGYTF. The CDR3 nucleotides read TGTGCCAGCAGTTTAGGGGGCCAGGGGGTCCCCCTAGGGGGCTACACCTTC.

The chain combines TRBV27 with TRBJ1-2; 7 bases agree with TRBD1. CDR1 and CDR2 from the germline V gene are MNHEY and SMNVEV (reference sequence). This CDR3 has 14 amino acids. Trimming took 7 bases from V and 5 from J; bases not matched to a gene: 10. The DNA of the CDR3 is TGTGCCAGCAAGACAGGGTCCCGTAATTATGGCTACACCTTC. Amino acids: CASKTGSRNYGYTF.

The chain uses TRBV11-3 and TRBJ2-1, with 9 bases matching TRBD2. Germline V gene lookup returns CDR1 SGHNT and CDR2 YENEEA. Unmatched junction bases numbered 5, after V lost 0 bases and J lost 8 bases. The CDR3 is made up of 15 amino acids. CDR3 sequence (DNA): TGTGCCAGCAGCTTAGATAGCGGGAGTGCGGATGAGCAGTTCTTC. Translated: CASSLDSGSADEQFF.

This clone was observed once. The chain uses TRBV6-1 and TRBJ1-1; 7 bases are shared with TRBD1. Looked up from germline, CDR1 is MNHNS and CDR2 is SASEGT. Trimming removed 4 bases from V and 5 bases from J; junction bases left unmatched: 4. The length of the CDR3 is 13 residues. Written as DNA, the CDR3 is TGTGCCAGCAGTGCTCAGGGGGAGACTGAAGCTTTCTTT. It specifies CASSAQGETEAFF.

This chain links TRBV6-1 with TRBJ2-5; D is ambiguous. Germline CDR1 is MNHNS and CDR2 is SASEGT. The CDR3 runs to 13 residues. V dropped 9 bases and J dropped 0 bases, with 11 bases sitting between them. The CDR3 bases are TGTGCCAGTTCGAGAGACGACCAAGAGACCCAGTACTTC. Its translation: CASSRDDQETQYF.

Points on this clone: This specimen includes other DNA sequences encoding the same CDR3. V gene TRBV2 combines with J gene TRBJ2-7, with 9 bases that match TRBD2. The V and J ends lost 8 bases and 2 bases, in that order; junction bases with no gene match: 10. Germline V lookup: CDR1 SNHLY, CDR2 FYNNEI. The CDR3 runs to 15 residues. The CDR3 spells CASRRGRGGPYEQYF. CDR3 bases: TGTGCCAGCCGAAGGGGGCGGGGGGGGCCCTACGAGCAGTACTTC.

The genes are TRBV7-8 and TRBJ2-7, with 9 bases that match TRBD1. The CDR3 runs 15 residues. Trimming took 5 bases from V and 0 from J; bases not matched to a gene: 5. CDR1 is SGHVS and CDR2 is FQNEAQ in the germline V gene. The CDR3 spells CASSSWGQGSYEQYF. The CDR3 region has the DNA TGTGCCAGCAGCAGTTGGGGACAGGGCTCCTACGAGCAGTACTTC.

This rearrangement joins TRBV6-1 to TRBJ2-5, with TRBD1 identical over 9 bases. CDR1 MNHNS and CDR2 SASEGT come from the germline V gene. V lost 5 bases and J lost 5; bases outside the gene matches: 9. The CDR3 is 15 amino acids. The CDR3 sequence: CASSIDRGFTETQYF. The CDR3, as DNA: TGTGCCAGCAGTATAGACAGGGGGTTCACGGAGACCCAGTACTTC.

The chain recombines TRBV28 with TRBJ2-7, with 12 bases aligning to TRBD1. Germline CDR1 and CDR2: MDHEN and SYDVKM. With 5 bases clipped from V and 5 bases from J, the junction kept 7 bases outside the gene matches. This CDR3 region has 15 residues. CDR3 sequence reads: CASSPPGTGGDEQYF. For the CDR3, the DNA is TGTGCCAGCAGTCCCCCCGGGACAGGGGGCGACGAGCAGTACTTC.

For this clone: This sample includes further DNA sequences coding for the same CDR3. The V and J genes are TRBV18 and TRBJ2-2, with D perhaps matching TRBD1 or TRBD2 (6 bases each). The V end was cut by 2 bases, the J end by 0 bases, with 7 bases between. Germline V gives CDR1 KGHSH, CDR2 LQKENI. The CDR3 loop spans 15 amino acids. The CDR3 reads CASSPRGANTGELFF. The DNA for the CDR3 is TGTGCCAGCTCACCAAGGGGGGCGAACACCGGGGAGCTGTTTTTT.

V and J are TRBV5-6 and TRBJ2-2; D could derive from TRBD1 or TRBD2 (5 bases each). Germline-derived CDR1 and CDR2 are SGHDT and YYEEEE. Trimming stripped 1 base from V and 0 bases from J, with 10 bases between. The CDR3 has 16 residues. CDR3 sequence (DNA): TGTGCCAGCAGCTTGCTGGGGGATCCGAACACCGGGGAGCTGTTTTTT. This sequence encodes CASSLLGDPNTGELFF. The full variable domain, its missing parts supplied by reference TRBV5-6 and TRBJ2-2, is DAGVTQSPTHLIKTRGQQVTLRCSPKSGHDTVSWYQQALGQGPQFIFQYYEEEERQRGNFPDRFSGHQFPNYSSELNVNALLLGDSALYLCASSLLGDPNTGELFFGEGSRLTVL.

This clone appeared once. V usage is TRBV5-1 and J usage is TRBJ2-3, with 7 bases that match TRBD1. With 0 bases clipped from V and 2 bases from J, the junction kept 3 bases outside the gene matches. The V gene's germline CDR1 is SGHRS and CDR2 YFSETQ. The CDR3 runs to 15 residues. The CDR3 protein is CASSLAGGSTDTQYF. As DNA, the CDR3 is TGCGCCAGCAGCTTGGCAGGGGGATCCACAGATACGCAGTATTTT.

J is TRBJ2-4 and V is TRBV5-4; TRBD2 aligns across 7 bases. This CDR3 is 15 amino acids long. Looked up from germline, CDR1 is SGHNT and CDR2 is YYREEE (reference sequence). Trimming cost V 3 bases and J 0 bases; bases outside gene matches: 3. CDR3 amino acids: CASSWGGLAKNIQYF. CDR3 nucleotides: TGTGCCAGCAGCTGGGGGGGTCTAGCCAAAAACATTCAGTACTTC. Complete variable domain (other parts from reference TRBV5-4 and TRBJ2-4): ETGVTQSPTHLIKTRGQQVTLRCSSQSGHNTVSWYQQALGQGPQFIFQYYREEENGRGNFPPRFSGLQFPNYSSELNVNALELDDSALYLCASSWGGLAKNIQYFGAGTRLSVL.